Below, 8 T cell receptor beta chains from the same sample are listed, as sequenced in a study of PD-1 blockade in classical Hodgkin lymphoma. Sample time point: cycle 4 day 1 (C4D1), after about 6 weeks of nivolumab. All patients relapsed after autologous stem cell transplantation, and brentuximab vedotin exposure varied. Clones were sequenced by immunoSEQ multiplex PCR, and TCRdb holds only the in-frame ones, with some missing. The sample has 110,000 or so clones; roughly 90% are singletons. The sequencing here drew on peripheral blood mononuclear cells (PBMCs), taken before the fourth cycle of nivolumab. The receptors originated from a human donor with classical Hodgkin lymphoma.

CDR3 in DNA: TGTGCCAGCTCACCAGACCAGGGGGGGACCCAGTACTTC. It is translated as CASSPDQGGTQYF. V is TRBV18 and J is TRBJ2-5; tentatively, D is TRBD1 (7 bases). CDR1 is KGHSH, CDR2 LQKENI, per germline. This CDR3 has 13 residues. The V and J ends lost 2 bases and 7 bases respectively, with 11 bases between them.

CDR3 nucleotides: TGTGCCAGCAGCTACGCTTGGGACACTGAAGCTTTCTTT. Translation: CASSYAWDTEAFF. The chain couples TRBV6-5 to TRBJ1-1; no firm D call. From germline, CDR1 is MNHEY and CDR2 SVGAGI. CDR3 length equals 13 residues. V lost 6 bases and J lost 3, with 11 bases in between.

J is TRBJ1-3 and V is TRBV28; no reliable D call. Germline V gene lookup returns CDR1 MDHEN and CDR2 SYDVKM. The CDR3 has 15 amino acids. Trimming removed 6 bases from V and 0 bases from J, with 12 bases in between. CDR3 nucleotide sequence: TGTGCCAGCAGCTCCGGGTCTAACTCTGGAAACACCATATATTTT. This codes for CASSSGSNSGNTIYF.

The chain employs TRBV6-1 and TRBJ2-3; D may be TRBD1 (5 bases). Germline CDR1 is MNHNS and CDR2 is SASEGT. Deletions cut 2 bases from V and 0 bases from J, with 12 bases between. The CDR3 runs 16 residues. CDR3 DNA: TGTGCCAGCAGTGAAAAGGGGATACCTAGCACAGATACGCAGTATTTT. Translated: CASSEKGIPSTDTQYF.

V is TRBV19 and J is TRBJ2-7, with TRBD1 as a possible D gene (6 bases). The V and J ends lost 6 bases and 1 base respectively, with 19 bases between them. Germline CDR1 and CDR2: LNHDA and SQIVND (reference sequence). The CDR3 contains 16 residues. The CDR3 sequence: CASSPPRQVASYEQYF. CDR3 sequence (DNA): TGTGCCAGTAGCCCGCCCCGACAGGTTGCTTCCTACGAGCAGTACTTC.

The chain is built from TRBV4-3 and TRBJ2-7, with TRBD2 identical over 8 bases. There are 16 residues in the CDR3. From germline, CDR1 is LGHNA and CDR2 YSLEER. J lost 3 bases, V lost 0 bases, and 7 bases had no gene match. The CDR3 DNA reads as TGCGCCAGCAGCCAAGAAGCACTAGCGGAGGGCTACGAGCAGTACTTC. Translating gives CASSQEALAEGYEQYF.

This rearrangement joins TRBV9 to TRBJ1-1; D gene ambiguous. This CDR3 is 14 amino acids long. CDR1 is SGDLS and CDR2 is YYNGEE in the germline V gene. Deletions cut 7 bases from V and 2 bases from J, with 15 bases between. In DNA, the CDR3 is TGTGCCAGCGGTCCAGCGGCACTCAACACTGAAGCTTTCTTT. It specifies CASGPAALNTEAFF.

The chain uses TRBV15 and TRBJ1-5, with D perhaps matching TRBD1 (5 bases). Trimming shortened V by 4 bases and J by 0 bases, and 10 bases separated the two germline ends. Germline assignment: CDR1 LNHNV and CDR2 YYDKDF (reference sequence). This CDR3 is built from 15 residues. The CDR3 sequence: CATSIRRDSNQPQHF. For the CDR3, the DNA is TGTGCCACCAGCATCCGCAGGGATAGCAATCAGCCCCAGCATTTT.